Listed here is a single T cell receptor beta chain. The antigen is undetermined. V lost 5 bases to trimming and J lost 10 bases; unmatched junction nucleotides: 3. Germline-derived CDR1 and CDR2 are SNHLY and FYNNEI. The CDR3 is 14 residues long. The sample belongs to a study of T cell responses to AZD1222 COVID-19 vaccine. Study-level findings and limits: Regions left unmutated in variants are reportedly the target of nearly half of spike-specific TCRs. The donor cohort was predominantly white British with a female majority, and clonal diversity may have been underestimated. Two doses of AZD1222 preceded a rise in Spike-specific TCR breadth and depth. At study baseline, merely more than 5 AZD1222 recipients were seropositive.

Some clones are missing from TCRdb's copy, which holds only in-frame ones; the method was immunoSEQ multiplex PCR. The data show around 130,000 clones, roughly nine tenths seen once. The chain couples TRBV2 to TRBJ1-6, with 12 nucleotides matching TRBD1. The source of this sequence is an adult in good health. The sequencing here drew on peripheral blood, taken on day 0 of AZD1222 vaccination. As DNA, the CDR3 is TGTGCCAGCAGTCCCGGGACAGGGGGCTCACCCCTCCACTTT. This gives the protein CASSPGTGGSPLHF.